This T cell receptor (beta chain) was obtained from a study of shared clonotypes between healthy human individuals. In germline, CDR1 is SGHRS, CDR2 YFSETQ. V lost 0 bases, J lost 4 bases, and 4 bases stayed unmatched. The CDR3 is 15 residues long. Some clones are missing from TCRdb's copy, which holds only in-frame ones; the method was immunoSEQ multiplex PCR. The sample lists about 1.1 million clones, 70% to 85% seen once, with approximately 0.9% in the top ten. This sequence joins TRBV5-1 and TRBJ2-5, with 9 bases lining up with TRBD1. Sequencing was carried out using memory CD4+ T cells from PBMCs. Subset here: CD45RA-negative fraction. The TCR originated in a young man in good health. Some clones in this sample may be carry-over from other donors' samples. CDR3 DNA sequence: TGCGCCAGCAGCTTGGGTTTGGGACAGGGAGAGACCCAGTACTTC. This encodes CASSLGLGQGETQYF. The full variable domain, completed using reference TRBV5-1 and TRBJ2-5, is KAGVTQTPRYLIKTRGQQVTLSCSPISGHRSVSWYQQTPGQGLQFLFEYFSETQRNKGNFPGRFSGRQFSNSRSEMNVSTLELGDSALYLCASSLGLGQGETQYFGPGTRLLVL.